This T cell receptor beta chain was sequenced in a study of tumor and adjacent non-tumor tissue in lung cancer (dated by TCRdb to 2017 to 2018). With regard to the full study: By cancer type, the cohort comprised some twelve adenocarcinoma patients, a couple of squamous cell carcinoma patients and 1 small cell lung cancer patient. Among the 15 or so patients, ages ranged from roughly 31 to 85 years, about 10 were men and 5 were women, and disease was TNM stage I to III. In total, sequencing yielded over 95 million productive TCRbeta reads, which works out to an average of around 3.9 million reads per sample. The study compared bulk TCRbeta repertoires between lung tumor tissue and matched distant non-tumor lung tissue from over 13 lung cancer patients. Some 30 paired specimens, one tumor and one normal lung sample per patient, were profiled by TCRbeta CDR3 sequencing.

Libraries were made using multiplex PCR. The data were produced on an Illumina HiSeq 2500. TCRbeta libraries were built by three rounds of nested PCR using primers (Table S4), following protocols modified from ARM-PCR. Before sequencing, PCR products of 200-500 bp were excised from the gel and purified with the QIAquick gel extraction kit. The original methods were these. Reads were cleaned with Trimmomatic, merged with FLASH into complete CDR3 sequences, and assigned to V(D)J germline segments with MiTCR. VDJtools was used to compute clonal diversity as the inverse Simpson's index. In-frame sequences lacking a premature stop codon were counted as productive reads. In TCRdb, the public reads were trimmed at Q25 with fastp and aligned with MiXCR, with productive beta chains retained. Each CDR3 protein appears once, grouped with its most common genes and DNA. These V and J calls are TCRdb output, not the study's own analysis. The sample table records about 78,000 distinct CDR3 sequences; 65% to 90% of these occur just once. Less than 15% of the sample comes from the top ten.

The research as a whole found: TCR diversity (inverse Simpson) was significantly higher in tumor than in normal lung tissue (431.37 vs 166.20, P = 0.0075, Mann-Whitney U test). The top 100 clones made up a significantly larger cumulative share of the repertoire in normal lung than in tumor tissue. Younger patients had significantly higher TCR diversity, and higher tumor TCR diversity was associated with shorter overall and disease-free survival. Neither the sequencing platform nor unique molecular identifiers are mentioned in the methods. Only roughly 16 patients were in the cohort, and the authors stated that larger samples and more detailed clinical data are needed. Peripheral blood was not sequenced, so blood TCRbeta repertoires were not examined in the lung cancer patients of the study.

RNA was isolated from bulk, unsorted tissue, and RNA quality was assessed with a NanoDrop ND-1000 and an Agilent 2100. All donors had newly diagnosed lung cancer, had not received prior chemotherapy, and were admitted for thoracic surgery in China between August and November 2014. The study excluded patients who had received radiotherapy or chemotherapy before or who had another cancer at the same time. Surgical tissue pieces of about 1-2.1 cm3 were preserved in RNAlater solution and were kept at -80 degrees C until use. To note about this clonotype: It has no known antigen specificity. At one end, the junction sequence differs from germline, possibly due to a read error.

From the cysteine up to the phenylalanine, the CDR3 has a length of 14 residues. Of all the DNA, just the CDR3 is kept, 42 bases in frame from base 1. The germline V gene encodes CDR1 MNHNS and CDR2 SASEGT. The receptor comes from a woman aged 45-65 years with non-small cell lung cancer. Source material: lung tumor tissue. This chain is built from TRBV6-1 and TRBJ2-3; TRBD2 agrees with 14 junctional bases. The CDR3 reads as follows: CVSSGTSGSDTQYF. In nucleotides, the sequence is TGTGTCAGCAGTGGGACTAGCGGGAGTGATACGCAGTATTTT.